One and the same sample provided the 13 T cell receptor beta chains below, sequenced in a study of Ad26.COV2.S vaccination and SARS-CoV-2 variants. Treatment reported: some 20 received Ad26.COV2.S at low or high dose, single or two shots; roughly five received placebo; per-sample allocation not given. Specimen acquisition occurred on day 63 following the initial vaccine or placebo injection. Sequencing was performed with immunoSEQ multiplex PCR; in TCRdb, only in-frame clones are kept and a portion is missing. This sample has around 300,000 clones, with roughly 88% found just once. Sequenced here: peripheral blood, sampled in a trial of Ad26.COV2.S vaccine versus placebo. These receptors were obtained from a person between 18 and 60 years old who received the Ad26.COV2.S COVID-19 vaccine or a placebo.

The V gene is TRBV5-1, the J gene TRBJ1-1, with D uncertain. This CDR3 is 15 amino acids long. Germline V gives CDR1 SGHRS, CDR2 YFSETQ. The V end lost 4 bases, the J end lost 2 bases, and 15 bases lay between the germline ends. For the CDR3, the DNA is TGCGCCAGCAGCACCCAAGGAGGAGGTAACACTGAAGCTTTCTTT. Protein sequence: CASSTQGGGNTEAFF. Variable domain in full (rest from reference TRBV5-1 and TRBJ1-1): KAGVTQTPRYLIKTRGQQVTLSCSPISGHRSVSWYQQTPGQGLQFLFEYFSETQRNKGNFPGRFSGRQFSNSRSEMNVSTLELGDSALYLCASSTQGGGNTEAFFGQGTRLTVV.

V is TRBV28 and J is TRBJ2-2; TRBD1 matches at 10 bases. The CDR3 length is 15 residues. Germline V gene data show CDR1 as MDHEN and CDR2 as SYDVKM. Trimming at V came to 3 bases and at J to 3 bases, leaving 1 base not matched to a gene. The CDR3 sequence is CASSLDRGDTGELFF. CDR3 sequence (DNA): TGTGCCAGCAGTTTGGACAGGGGGGACACCGGGGAGCTGTTTTTT.

The chain combines TRBV18 with TRBJ2-1; TRBD1 matches at 8 bases. Per the germline V gene, CDR1 is KGHSH and CDR2 is LQKENI. V lost 3 bases to trimming and J lost 1 base; unmatched junction nucleotides: 5. The CDR3 sequence is 16 residues long. This CDR3 is CASSPSTGGSYNEQFF. CDR3 DNA: TGTGCCAGCTCACCTTCCACAGGGGGTTCCTACAATGAGCAGTTCTTC.

The chain carries TRBV19 and TRBJ1-5; the D is unclear. The V gene's germline CDR1 is LNHDA and CDR2 SQIVND (reference sequence). Trimming shortened V by 8 bases and J by 0 bases, and 14 bases separated the two germline ends. This CDR3 is 15 amino acids long. The CDR3 loop reads CASSRSQNSNQPQHF. The CDR3 nucleotides are TGTGCCAGTTCCCGTTCCCAGAATAGCAATCAGCCCCAGCATTTT.

The CDR3 DNA follows: TGTGCCAGCACCCTTCCCGGCCGGGTGAACACTGAAGCTTTCTTT. This gives the protein CASTLPGRVNTEAFF. The chain carries TRBV5-4 and TRBJ1-1; D gene ambiguous. Trimming removed 6 bases at V and 0 bases at J, with 15 bases between. Germline CDR1 and CDR2: SGHNT and YYREEE (reference sequence). The CDR3 contains 15 residues. The variable domain in full, with the rest retrieved from reference TRBV5-4 and TRBJ1-1, is ETGVTQSPTHLIKTRGQQVTLRCSSQSGHNTVSWYQQALGQGPQFIFQYYREEENGRGNFPPRFSGLQFPNYSSELNVNALELDDSALYLCASTLPGRVNTEAFFGQGTRLTVV.

The chain employs TRBV27 and TRBJ2-2; no firm D call. Trimming left V 5 bases short and J 1 base short, with 17 bases between. The CDR3 contains 17 residues. Germline V lookup: CDR1 MNHEY, CDR2 SMNVEV (reference sequence). CDR3 DNA sequence: TGTGCCAGCAGTCCGCATAATCTAGTCGGGAACACCGGGGAGCTGTTTTTT. This translates into CASSPHNLVGNTGELFF.

The chain uses TRBV29-1 and TRBJ1-1; D is unclear. Trimming removed 4 bases at V and 4 bases at J, with 4 bases between. This CDR3 region has 10 residues. Germline CDR1 reads SQVTM; CDR2 reads ANQGSEA. The DNA for the CDR3 is TGCAGCGTTGTCTCCACTGAAGCTTTCTTT. This sequence encodes CSVVSTEAFF.

The J gene is TRBJ2-5, the V gene TRBV14; D might be TRBD1 (6 bases). Germline V gene data show CDR1 as SGHDN and CDR2 as FVKESK. V lost 3 bases and J 10 bases, leaving 9 bases between the germline ends. The CDR3 runs 11 residues. CDR3 nucleotide sequence: TGTGCCAGCAGCCACGACAGGATCCAGTACTTC. This sequence encodes CASSHDRIQYF. Full variable domain (remainder filled in from reference TRBV14 and TRBJ2-5): EAGVTQFPSHSVIEKGQTVTLRCDPISGHDNLYWYRRVMGKEIKFLLHFVKESKQDESGMPNNRFLAERTGGTYSTLKVQPAELEDSGVYFCASSHDRIQYFGPGTRLLVL.

With respect to this clone: This CDR3 is also generated by other DNA sequences in the sample. The chain joins TRBV18 to TRBJ1-5; D might be TRBD1 (6 bases). CDR3 length: 18 residues. Germline loops: CDR1 KGHSH, CDR2 LQKENI. Trimming took off 2 bases at V and 3 bases at J, with 20 bases between the two ends. CDR3: CASSPDGGTGLINQPQHF. CDR3 nucleotides: TGTGCCAGCTCACCAGATGGTGGAACAGGGCTAATCAATCAGCCCCAGCATTTT. Based on the CDR3 plus reference TRBV18 and TRBJ1-5, the full variable domain is NAGVMQNPRHLVRRRGQEARLRCSPMKGHSHVYWYRQLPEEGLKFMVYLQKENIIDESGMPKERFSAEFPKEGPSILRIQQVVRGDSAAYFCASSPDGGTGLINQPQHFGDGTRLSIL.

The rearrangement joins TRBV11-3 to TRBJ1-1; a weak D match, TRBD1 (5 bases). V was cut by 1 base and J by 4 bases, with 7 bases left in between. CDR3 length: 13 residues. The germline CDR1 and CDR2 sequences are SGHNT and YENEEA. Here the CDR3 reads CASSLVQGTEAFF. CDR3 nucleotide sequence: TGTGCCAGCAGCTTAGTGCAGGGCACTGAAGCTTTCTTT.

V usage is TRBV7-2 and J usage is TRBJ2-1; D not resolved. The germline gives CDR1 SGHTA, CDR2 FQGNSA. V lost 4 bases and J 5 bases, leaving 9 bases between the germline ends. The CDR3 covers 13 residues. CDR3 residues: CASSSRTNNEQFF. The CDR3 coding sequence is TGTGCCAGCAGCTCGAGGACCAACAATGAGCAGTTCTTC.

In the case of this clone: This CDR3 is also generated by other DNA sequences in the sample. This chain links TRBV18 with TRBJ1-1, with no clear D. Per germline, CDR1 KGHSH and CDR2 LQKENI. The CDR3 covers 12 residues. V gave up 3 bases and J gave up 1 base, with 3 bases separating them. CDR3 sequence (DNA): TGTGCCAGCTCACCTCGGAACACTGAAGCTTTCTTT. It is translated as CASSPRNTEAFF.

The chain joins TRBV10-3 to TRBJ2-5; 8 bases match TRBD1. Germline CDR1 ENHRY, CDR2 SYGVKD. J gave up 5 bases and V 6 bases, and 17 bases lay outside the gene matches. The CDR3 is 17 residues long. As DNA, the CDR3 is TGTGCCATCAGGCCTGGGACAGGCGAAGGTGGTTGGGAGACCCAGTACTTC. Translated: CAIRPGTGEGGWETQYF.